Presented here are 27 T cell receptor beta chains from one specimen sequenced in a study of T cell changes during pregnancy in multiple sclerosis. Data came from immunoSEQ multiplex PCR; TCRdb stores just in-frame clones and leaves some out. Of over 35,000 clones in the sample, 85% to 95% were seen once. The source was CD4+ T cells from peripheral blood mononuclear cells, collected in the second trimester of pregnancy. These receptors were taken from a female donor with multiple sclerosis, enrolled in a pregnancy study.

The chain has TRBV30 and TRBJ2-2, with D perhaps TRBD2 (6 bases). V dropped 0 bases and J dropped 3 bases, with 11 bases sitting between them. The CDR3 totals 15 residues. Germline lookup yields CDR1 GTSNPN and CDR2 SVGIG (reference sequence). CDR3 protein: CAWSVRGDYTGELFF. The CDR3 bases are TGTGCCTGGAGTGTACGAGGGGACTACACCGGGGAGCTGTTTTTT.

The V call is TRBV28, the J call TRBJ2-1; 12 nucleotides match TRBD2. The CDR3 is 14 residues long. With 8 bases clipped from V and 7 bases from J, the junction kept 6 bases outside the gene matches. Germline V gives CDR1 MDHEN, CDR2 SYDVKM. In nucleotides, the CDR3 is TGTGCCAGCCTAGCGGGAGGGAGGAGGAATGAGCAGTTCTTC. This gives the protein CASLAGGRRNEQFF.

The CDR3, as DNA: TGCAGCGTTGGAGAGGGGGCCCACAATCAGCCCCAGCATTTT. Its translation: CSVGEGAHNQPQHF. This rearrangement joins TRBV29-1 to TRBJ1-5; 7 bases line up with TRBD1. Per germline, CDR1 SQVTM and CDR2 ANQGSEA. The J segment lost 3 bases and the V segment lost 4 bases, leaving 6 bases of the junction unmatched. CDR3 length: 14 amino acids.

This chain connects TRBV11-1 to TRBJ2-3; unclear D gene. Germline values: CDR1 SGHAT, CDR2 FQDESV (reference sequence). The CDR3 loop spans 16 amino acids. The germline V and J ends were trimmed by 7 bases and 0 bases, with 17 bases remaining between them. CDR3 bases: TGTGCCAGCACTCCCCACGAGCTCCGGAGCACAGATACGCAGTATTTT. This gives the protein CASTPHELRSTDTQYF.

The gene calls are TRBV30 and TRBJ1-2; unclear D gene. This CDR3 comprises 12 residues. V was cut by 4 bases and J by 3 bases, with 9 bases left in between. Germline V gene data show CDR1 as GTSNPN and CDR2 as SVGIG (reference sequence). CDR3 DNA: TGTGCCTGGAAGAGGGAGGACTATGGCTACACCTTC. Amino acid sequence: CAWKREDYGYTF.

The table lists this clone with a few counts. The genes are TRBV6-5 and TRBJ2-7; a weak D match, TRBD2 (5 bases). V lost 6 bases to trimming and J lost 4 bases, with 13 bases between them. This CDR3 contains 13 residues. The V gene's germline CDR1 is MNHEY and CDR2 SVGAGI. CDR3 loop: CASRPVRGYEQYF. CDR3 bases: TGTGCCAGCAGGCCAGTGAGAGGGTACGAGCAGTACTTC.

The chain has TRBV5-1 and TRBJ2-1; 10 nucleotides align to TRBD2. The CDR3 contains 16 residues. Germline assignment: CDR1 SGHRS and CDR2 YFSETQ. V dropped 4 bases and J dropped 9; count of bases not matched to a gene: 13. CDR3 in DNA: TGCGCCAGCAGCGTCGAACAACTAGCGGGATTCGCTGAGCAGTTCTTC. It codes for CASSVEQLAGFAEQFF. The full variable domain, rest sourced from reference TRBV5-1 and TRBJ2-1, is KAGVTQTPRYLIKTRGQQVTLSCSPISGHRSVSWYQQTPGQGLQFLFEYFSETQRNKGNFPGRFSGRQFSNSRSEMNVSTLELGDSALYLCASSVEQLAGFAEQFFGPGTRLTVL.

The CDR3 here is CASSNRDRGSYGYTF. The CDR3 DNA reads TGTGCCAGCAGCAATAGGGACAGGGGATCGTATGGCTACACCTTC. This rearrangement joins TRBV5-4 to TRBJ1-2; 10 bases are shared with TRBD1. The junction had 8 bases not matched to a gene; V was cut back by 4 bases and J by 5 bases. Germline V lookup: CDR1 SGHNT, CDR2 YYREEE (reference sequence). There are 15 residues in the CDR3.

The J gene is TRBJ1-1, the V gene TRBV7-3; a weak D match, TRBD1 (6 bases). This CDR3 region has 12 residues. Trimming removed 4 bases from V and 11 bases from J, with 14 bases in between. Germline CDR1 reads SGHTA; CDR2 reads FQGTGA. CDR3 region: CASSSGRGTAFF. CDR3 coding DNA: TGTGCCAGCAGCTCGGGGAGGGGGACGGCTTTCTTT.

The CDR3 protein is CASSLAGRGNTEAFF. DNA for the CDR3: TGTGCCAGCAGCTTGGCGGGCAGGGGTAACACTGAAGCTTTCTTT. This chain connects TRBV7-9 to TRBJ1-1; weak D call: TRBD1 (6 bases). The CDR3 has 15 amino acids. CDR1 is SEHNR, CDR2 FQNEAQ, per germline (reference sequence). V lost 3 bases to trimming and J lost 2 bases, with 13 bases between them.

The chain recombines TRBV29-1 with TRBJ2-3; the D gene is possibly TRBD1 (6 bases). The CDR3 loop spans 15 amino acids. CDR1 is SQVTM and CDR2 is ANQGSEA in the germline V gene. The ends were cut back, 4 bases at V and 7 bases at J, with 21 bases in the middle. This CDR3 is CSVALQGAGVNTQYF. The DNA of the CDR3 is TGCAGCGTTGCCTTACAGGGTGCGGGTGTCAATACGCAGTATTTT.

This clone has more than one count but fewer than ten. V usage is TRBV7-8 and J usage is TRBJ1-5; TRBD1 agrees at 10 bases. The length of the CDR3 is 15 residues. Germline lookup yields CDR1 SGHVS and CDR2 FQNEAQ. The ends lost 3 bases at V and 5 bases at J; junction bases unmatched: 4. This CDR3 reads CASSFGDRGYQPQHF. CDR3 nucleotides: TGTGCCAGCAGCTTCGGGGACAGGGGATATCAGCCCCAGCATTTT. Full variable domain (missing parts from reference TRBV7-8 and TRBJ1-5): GAGVSQSPRYKVAKRGQDVALRCDPISGHVSLFWYQQALGQGPEFLTYFQNEAQLDKSGLPSDRFFAERPEGSVSTLKIQRTQQEDSAVYLCASSFGDRGYQPQHFGDGTRLSIL.

This chain joins TRBV6-4 and TRBJ2-1, with D maybe TRBD2 (6 bases). The germline V gene has CDR1 MRHNA and CDR2 SNTAGT. The CDR3 runs 14 residues. The V end was cut by 4 bases, the J end by 4 bases, with 11 bases between. The CDR3 loop is CASSAASVYNEQFF. The DNA for the CDR3 is TGTGCCAGCAGTGCGGCTAGCGTGTACAATGAGCAGTTCTTC.

V and J are TRBV18 and TRBJ2-7; 10 bases match TRBD2. Germline CDR1 is KGHSH and CDR2 is LQKENI. After removal of 6 bases from V and 5 bases from J, the junction contained 7 bases not matched to a gene. CDR3 size: 14 residues. CDR3 amino acids: CASSMSGRADEQYF. CDR3 bases: TGTGCCAGCTCCATGAGCGGGAGGGCCGACGAGCAGTACTTC. Full variable domain (remainder filled in from reference TRBV18 and TRBJ2-7): NAGVMQNPRHLVRRRGQEARLRCSPMKGHSHVYWYRQLPEEGLKFMVYLQKENIIDESGMPKERFSAEFPKEGPSILRIQQVVRGDSAAYFCASSMSGRADEQYFGPGTRLTVT.

The chain combines TRBV29-1 with TRBJ2-1; D perhaps matches TRBD2 (6 bases). In germline, CDR1 is SQVTM, CDR2 ANQGSEA. Trimming stripped 5 bases from V and 7 bases from J, with 21 bases between. The CDR3 totals 15 residues. The CDR3 sequence is CSVWPSWDSWNEQFF. The CDR3 DNA follows: TGCAGCGTTTGGCCCTCCTGGGACTCCTGGAATGAGCAGTTCTTC.

The chain combines TRBV1 with TRBJ2-3; TRBD2, the table's D call, was not compared with the DNA. TRBV1 is reported as a pseudogene. The CDR3 sequence is 17 residues long. Here the CDR3 reads CTSSQDRTSGDTDTQYF. The DNA for the CDR3 is TGCACCAGCAGCCAAGATCGTACTAGCGGGGATACAGATACGCAGTATTTT.

The V gene is TRBV28, the J gene TRBJ2-7, with 8 bases identical to TRBD1. CDR1 and CDR2 (germline): MDHEN, SYDVKM. The trim removed 6 bases at V and 6 bases at J, leaving 13 bases unmatched. The CDR3 has 15 amino acids. The CDR3 is CASSLRGTGLLEQYF. The CDR3 nucleotides are TGTGCCAGCAGCTTAAGGGGGACAGGCCTGCTCGAGCAGTACTTC.

The chain joins TRBV5-4 to TRBJ1-1; 8 bases agree with TRBD1. The trim removed 0 bases at V and 5 bases at J, leaving 6 bases unmatched. CDR3 length equals 15 residues. From germline, CDR1 is SGHNT and CDR2 YYREEE (reference sequence). The chain's CDR3 is CASSLEAGGATEAFF. DNA of the CDR3: TGTGCCAGCAGCTTGGAGGCAGGGGGCGCGACTGAAGCTTTCTTT.

The rearrangement joins TRBV6-1 to TRBJ1-5; no clear D. This CDR3 contains 14 residues. Looked up from germline, CDR1 is MNHNS and CDR2 is SASEGT. Trimming cost V 3 bases and J 7 bases, with 13 bases left between them. For the CDR3, the DNA is TGTGCCAGCAGTGACCGGTCGAATACCCAGCCCCAGCATTTT. It is translated as CASSDRSNTQPQHF.

The chain has TRBV11-2 and TRBJ1-4; 10 positions agree with TRBD1. The junction had 9 bases not matched to a gene; V was cut back by 0 bases and J by 11 bases. The CDR3 is made up of 16 amino acids. Germline CDR1 is SGHAT and CDR2 is FQNNGV. The CDR3 region has the DNA TGTGCCAGCAGCTTAGATCACGGACAGGGGGGACGGAAACTGTTTTTT. Amino acid sequence: CASSLDHGQGGRKLFF.

The J gene is TRBJ2-1, the V gene TRBV4-3; 8 bases are a match to TRBD2. Per the germline V gene, CDR1 is LGHNA and CDR2 is YSLEER. The CDR3 covers 15 residues. Trimming removed 4 bases from V and 5 bases from J; junction bases left unmatched: 7. CDR3 sequence reads: CASSPRVSGDNEQFF. CDR3 in DNA: TGCGCCAGCAGCCCCCGGGTTAGCGGGGACAATGAGCAGTTCTTC.

The CDR3 spells CASSLVGQGVSYEQYF. CDR3 coding DNA: TGTGCCAGCAGCTTAGTGGGACAGGGGGTCTCCTACGAGCAGTACTTC. The chain is built from TRBV7-8 and TRBJ2-7; 11 bases are a match to TRBD1. The CDR3 sequence is 16 residues long. V shed 1 base and J 0 bases; nucleotides not matched to a gene: 2. From germline, CDR1 is SGHVS and CDR2 FQNEAQ.

This chain uses TRBV28 with TRBJ2-5; weak D call: TRBD1 (6 bases). The CDR3 covers 13 residues. Germline CDR1 reads MDHEN; CDR2 reads SYDVKM. The V end lost 6 bases, the J end lost 5 bases, and 13 bases lay between the germline ends. Here the CDR3 reads CASRKAGVETQYF. The CDR3 DNA reads TGTGCCAGCAGAAAGGCAGGGGTGGAGACCCAGTACTTC.

The DNA for the CDR3 is TGCGCCAGCAGCCAAGAGGGGGGTACCACCTACAATGAGCAGTTCTTC. Translating gives CASSQEGGTTYNEQFF. This rearrangement joins TRBV4-3 to TRBJ2-1, with D perhaps matching TRBD2 (6 bases). Germline V gene data show CDR1 as LGHNA and CDR2 as YSLEER. V lost 0 bases and J 2 bases, leaving 11 bases between the germline ends. This CDR3 contains 16 residues.

CDR3 nucleotides: TGTGCCAGCAGCCAAGAGACAACTAGCTCTGGGGCCAACGTCCTGACTTTC. As protein: CASSQETTSSGANVLTF. This chain connects TRBV4-2 to TRBJ2-6, with D perhaps TRBD2 (5 bases). The V and J ends lost 0 bases and 0 bases respectively, with 9 bases between them. CDR3 size: 17 residues. CDR1 and CDR2 (germline): LGHNA, YNFKEQ.

This chain connects TRBV7-9 to TRBJ2-7; D is possibly TRBD1 (6 bases). V was pared by 4 bases and J by 5 bases, with 15 bases between. This CDR3 contains 14 residues. Germline V lookup: CDR1 SEHNR, CDR2 FQNEAQ (reference sequence). The CDR3 bases are TGTGCCAGCAGCTCTGGACAGCCTACTAACGAGCAGTACTTC. It translates to CASSSGQPTNEQYF.

This chain connects TRBV5-1 to TRBJ2-3; 13 bases fit TRBD2. Germline V gene sequence: CDR1 SGHRS, CDR2 YFSETQ. J lost 3 bases, V lost 3 bases, and 4 bases had no gene match. The CDR3 length is 16 residues. The CDR3 sequence is CASSSGLAGTTDTQYF. CDR3 DNA sequence: TGCGCCAGCAGCTCGGGACTAGCGGGAACTACAGATACGCAGTATTTT. Complete variable domain (other parts from reference TRBV5-1 and TRBJ2-3): KAGVTQTPRYLIKTRGQQVTLSCSPISGHRSVSWYQQTPGQGLQFLFEYFSETQRNKGNFPGRFSGRQFSNSRSEMNVSTLELGDSALYLCASSSGLAGTTDTQYFGPGTRLTVL.